This T cell receptor beta chain was sequenced during a study of T cells of healthy individuals (dated by TCRdb to between 2017 and 2018). The protocol used for the library was 5' RACE. Instrument used: Illumina MiSeq. TCRdb trimmed the raw reads at Q25, called clones with MiXCR and kept productive beta chains. Rows matching on CDR3 protein sequence are summarized as one entry with the most common DNA and genes. Present in this sample are tens of thousands of distinct CDR3 sequences, 15% to 20% of which were seen just once. Together, the top ten hold around 5.1% of the sample. This clonotype was counted many times. There is no known antigen for this receptor. Within one base of it there is no much larger clone, and no base qualities were kept. There are 14 amino acids in the CDR3, from cysteine to phenylalanine inclusive. Here the CDR3 DNA is all that survives: 42 bases in frame from base 1. Trimming removed 6 bases from V and 4 bases from J; the gene matches leave 6 bases unexplained. As encoded in the germline V gene, CDR1 is MNHEY while CDR2 is SVGEGT.

The chain is encoded by TRBV6-2 or TRBV6-3 joined to TRBJ1-2; 9 junctional bases match TRBD1. The receptor was derived from a human donor in good health. CDR3 region: CASRGTGKTYGYTF. The DNA sequence reads TGTGCCAGCAGAGGGACAGGGAAGACCTATGGCTACACCTTC.